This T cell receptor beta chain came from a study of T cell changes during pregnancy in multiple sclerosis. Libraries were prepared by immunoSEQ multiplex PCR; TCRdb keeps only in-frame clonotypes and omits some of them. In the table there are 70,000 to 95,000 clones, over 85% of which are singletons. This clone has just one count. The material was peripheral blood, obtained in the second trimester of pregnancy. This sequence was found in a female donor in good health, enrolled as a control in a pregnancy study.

This CDR3 is CASSQGAGQGVNQPQHF. In DNA form, the CDR3 reads TGTGCCAGCAGCCAAGGGGCGGGACAGGGAGTAAATCAGCCCCAGCATTTT. V usage is TRBV4-2 and J usage is TRBJ1-5, with 9 bases that match TRBD1. The V gene end was trimmed by 1 base and the J gene end by 4 bases; junction bases not matched to a gene: 8. The CDR3 totals 17 residues. Germline loops: CDR1 LGHNA, CDR2 YNFKEQ.